Below, one TCR beta chain is given with its context. The antigen remains undetermined. These data originate in a study of T cell responses to AZD1222 COVID-19 vaccine. Points from the study as a whole: Clonal diversity may have been underestimated in mostly white British donors. Repertoire sampling was restricted to post-peak T cell response timepoints.

This CDR3 has 15 residues. The V gene lost 2 bases and the J gene lost 0 bases, with 10 bases spanning the gap. In germline, CDR1 is KGHSH, CDR2 LQKENI. Sequencing was performed with immunoSEQ multiplex PCR; in TCRdb, only in-frame clones are kept and a portion is missing. The data contain 150,000 or so clones, around 90% of them singletons. The source was peripheral blood, collected on day 0 of AZD1222 vaccination. This receptor was identified in an adult in good health. This rearrangement joins TRBV18 to TRBJ1-1; D is uncertain. This chain's CDR3 is CASSPERAVNTEAFF. DNA of the CDR3: TGTGCCAGCTCACCAGAAAGGGCCGTGAACACTGAAGCTTTCTTT. Combining the CDR3 with reference TRBV18 and TRBJ1-1 gives the whole variable domain NAGVMQNPRHLVRRRGQEARLRCSPMKGHSHVYWYRQLPEEGLKFMVYLQKENIIDESGMPKERFSAEFPKEGPSILRIQQVVRGDSAAYFCASSPERAVNTEAFFGQGTRLTVV.